This T cell receptor beta chain was sequenced for a study of blood T cell repertoires in COVID-19. Participants spanned ages about 18 to 89 years and resided in about two dozen US areas. Produced via immunoSEQ multiplex PCR; TCRdb's table is partial and in-frame only. This table holds 310,000 or so clones, 70% to 90% found once. Unmatched junction bases numbered 9, after V lost 5 bases and J lost 2 bases. Germline assignment: CDR1 SGHTA and CDR2 FQGNSA. The CDR3 sequence is 15 residues long. The origin of this receptor is a woman aged 40 to 49 who had recovered from COVID-19. The material sequenced was PBMCs or T cells enriched from blood (not recorded which). The chain uses TRBV7-2 and TRBJ2-7; 7 bases agree with TRBD1. CDR3 in amino acids: CASSNTGARPYEQYF. The CDR3 DNA follows: TGTGCCAGCAGCAATACAGGGGCTAGACCCTACGAGCAGTACTTC.